Sequencing of this TCR beta chain was carried out in a study of T cells in Graves' hyperthyroidism and ophthalmopathy (dated by TCRdb to the late 2010s). With regard to the full study: Peripheral blood was collected at initial diagnosis, before any treatment. An independent validation cohort of around 19 hyperthyroidism patients and 17 patients who later progressed to ophthalmopathy tested prospective prediction of ophthalmopathy. In addition, the study compared T-cell repertoires in thyroid tissue and in blood from several Graves' hyperthyroidism patients. The paper reports TCR Vbeta CDR3 sequencing of some 140 peripheral blood samples: 40 to 45 ophthalmopathy, under 80 hyperthyroidism and around 17 progressor patients. After sampling, hyperthyroidism patients received methimazole starting at 30 mg daily, and ophthalmopathy patients received high-dose intravenous methylprednisolone. The 100 discovery patients were divided at random into training and test sets in a 7:3 ratio. A discovery cohort of roughly 100 patients, about 44 with Graves' ophthalmopathy and 55 to 65 with stable Graves' hyperthyroidism, was used to find distinguishing TCR V-J signatures.

The research as a whole found: Sample size was not statistically predetermined, and investigators were not blinded to group allocation. In cross-validation, a model built on a 13 V-J signature told ophthalmopathy apart from stable hyperthyroidism with under 90% sensitivity and approximately 81% specificity, and in testing the same model reached 80%/75%. Most expanded thyroid clonotypes (frequency above 0.001) were also detected in blood, suggesting blood repertoires may reflect thyroid immune responses. In validation, the model predicted progression to ophthalmopathy with around 71% sensitivity and roughly 72% specificity, a median of about 6.7 months before onset.

This clonotype was counted at least ten times. Which antigen it targets is not known. The record has no base qualities; no much larger clone is one base away. Amplification of TCR beta CDR3 regions was carried out from RNA transcripts. For the first round of RT-PCR on the TCR CDR3, the HTBI primer set was used together with the Qiagen OneStep RT-PCR kit. Libraries were constructed in a second round of multiplex PCR, after which size selection and purification were carried out. Libraries were sequenced paired-end with 100 bp reads on an Illumina HiSeq2000. The paper's data handling went like this. SOAPnuke was used to process the raw data, removing reads that contained adapters or uncalled bases, had a mean Phred below 15, or lacked an exact match to the constant primer or identifier. COPE v1.2.5 was used to merge the high-quality paired reads, and each unique nucleotide sequence was defined as a clonotype. Clonotypes were aligned to IMGT TRBV, TRBD and TRBJ reference segments using MiTCR v1.1. The analysis included only V-J combinations with a frequency above 0.0001, which together covered 99% to 99.2% of the repertoires. The TCS score was defined as F50 (clonal expansion) divided by E x V (chaos), with BLOSUM62-based TCRdist calculated between CDR3 peptides within each V-J. Welch's t-statistics and random forest reduced fewer than 600 V-J features to roughly 13, which were used in a naive Bayes classifier (R e1071). TCRdb itself trimmed the public reads at Q25 with fastp, ran MiXCR and retained productive beta chains. Each entry is one CDR3 protein sequence, shown with its most common DNA and genes. These V and J calls are TCRdb output, not the study's own analysis. This sample has about 210,000 distinct CDR3 sequences in its table, and approximately 17% of those were observed once. Under 65% of the sample rests with the top ten.

A patient counted as having stable Graves' hyperthyroidism if no progression to ophthalmopathy occurred over 18 months of follow-up. Hyperthyroidism patients were newly diagnosed, had a disease duration of under 2 months, and were aged 18 to 65 years. Any patient with an uncontrolled infection, another autoimmune disease, pregnancy or lactation was excluded. Diagnoses were established on the basis of clinical symptoms, serum thyroxine and TRAb, thyroid ultrasound, and orbital computed tomography. PBMCs were isolated from around 10 ml of fresh peripheral blood by Ficoll-Paque density gradient centrifugation. Total RNA was extracted with Trizol reagent, and quality was checked on an Agilent 2100 Bioanalyzer. From cysteine to phenylalanine, the CDR3 is 12 amino acids long. Solely the CDR3 DNA is kept, with 36 bases framed from the first base. Trimming at the junction amounts to 3 bases on V and 4 bases on J, and the germline ends lie 7 bases apart. CDR1 MNHNS and CDR2 SASEGT were looked up in the germline V gene.

The sample consisted of blood. Recombination connected TRBV6-1 to TRBJ2-7; the D gene remains uncertain. The TCR sequence derives from a man aged 45 to 65 with Graves' hyperthyroidism. CDR3 protein: CASSDAFYEQYF. The DNA sequence is as follows: TGTGCCAGCAGTGACGCATTTTACGAGCAGTACTTC.